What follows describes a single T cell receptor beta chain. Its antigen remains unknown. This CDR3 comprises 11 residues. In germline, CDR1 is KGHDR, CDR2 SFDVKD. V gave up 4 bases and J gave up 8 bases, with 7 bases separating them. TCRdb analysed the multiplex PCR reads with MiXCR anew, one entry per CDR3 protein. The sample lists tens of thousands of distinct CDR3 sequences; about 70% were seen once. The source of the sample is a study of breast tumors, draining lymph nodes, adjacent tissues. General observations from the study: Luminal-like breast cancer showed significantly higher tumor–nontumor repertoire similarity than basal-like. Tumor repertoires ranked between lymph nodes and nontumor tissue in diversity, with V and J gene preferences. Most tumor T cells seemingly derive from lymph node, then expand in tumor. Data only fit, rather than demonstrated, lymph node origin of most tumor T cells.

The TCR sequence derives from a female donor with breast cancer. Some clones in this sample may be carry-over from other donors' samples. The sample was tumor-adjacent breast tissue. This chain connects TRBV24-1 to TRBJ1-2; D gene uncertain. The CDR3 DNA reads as TGTGCCACCAGTGACGCAGAAGGCTACACCTTC. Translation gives CATSDAEGYTF.